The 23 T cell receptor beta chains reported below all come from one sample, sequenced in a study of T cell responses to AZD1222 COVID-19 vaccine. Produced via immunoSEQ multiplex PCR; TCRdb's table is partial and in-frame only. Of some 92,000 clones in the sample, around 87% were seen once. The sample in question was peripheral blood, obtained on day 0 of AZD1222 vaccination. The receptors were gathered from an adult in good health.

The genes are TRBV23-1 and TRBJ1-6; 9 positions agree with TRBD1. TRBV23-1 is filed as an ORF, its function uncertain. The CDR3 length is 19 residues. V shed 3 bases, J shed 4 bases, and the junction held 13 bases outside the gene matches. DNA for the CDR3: TGCGCCAGCAGTCACCCGCCTACAGGGGGCCCTCCTTATAATTCACCCCTCCACTTT. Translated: CASSHPPTGGPPYNSPLHF.

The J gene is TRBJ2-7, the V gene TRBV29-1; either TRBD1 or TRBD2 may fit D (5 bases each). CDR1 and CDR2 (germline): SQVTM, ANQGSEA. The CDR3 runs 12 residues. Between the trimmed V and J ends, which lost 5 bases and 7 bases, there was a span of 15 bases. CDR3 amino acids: CSVRDRSGEQYF. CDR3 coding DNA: TGCAGCGTTCGGGACCGTTCCGGGGAGCAGTACTTC.

The DNA of the CDR3 is TGTGCCAGCAGAGTGCAGGGGTCAACTGGAAACACCATATATTTT. It is translated as CASRVQGSTGNTIYF. The chain employs TRBV6-5 and TRBJ1-3, with D possibly matching TRBD1 (6 bases). The CDR3 totals 15 residues. Trimming took 6 bases from V and 2 from J, leaving 14 bases between them. Per germline, CDR1 MNHEY and CDR2 SVGAGI.

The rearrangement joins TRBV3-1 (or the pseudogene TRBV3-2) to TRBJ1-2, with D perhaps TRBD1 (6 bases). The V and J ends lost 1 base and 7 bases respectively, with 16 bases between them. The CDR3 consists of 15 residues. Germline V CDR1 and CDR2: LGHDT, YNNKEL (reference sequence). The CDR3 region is CASSQVGGAHGGYTF. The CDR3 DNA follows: TGTGCCAGCAGCCAAGTAGGGGGGGCGCATGGTGGCTACACCTTC.

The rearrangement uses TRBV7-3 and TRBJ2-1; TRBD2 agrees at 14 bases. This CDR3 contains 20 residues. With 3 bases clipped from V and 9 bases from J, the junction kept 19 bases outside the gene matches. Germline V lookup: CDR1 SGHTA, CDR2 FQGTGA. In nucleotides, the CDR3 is TGTGCCAGCAGCTTGATCCCGGGACTAGCGGGAGCGGAGGTTAAGGGTGAGCAGTTCTTC. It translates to CASSLIPGLAGAEVKGEQFF.

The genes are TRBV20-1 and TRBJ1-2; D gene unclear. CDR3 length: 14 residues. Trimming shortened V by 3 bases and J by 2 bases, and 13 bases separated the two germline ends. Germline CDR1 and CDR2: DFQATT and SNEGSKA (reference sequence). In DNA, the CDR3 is TGCAGTGCTAGTCGAGGAAACTTAAACTATGGCTACACCTTC. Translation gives CSASRGNLNYGYTF.

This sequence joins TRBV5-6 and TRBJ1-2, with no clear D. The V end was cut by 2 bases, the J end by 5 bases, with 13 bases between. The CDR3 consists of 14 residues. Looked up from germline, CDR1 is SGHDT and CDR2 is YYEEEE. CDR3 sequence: CASSLAGLSYGYTF. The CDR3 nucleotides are TGTGCCAGCAGCTTAGCAGGACTTTCTTATGGCTACACCTTC.

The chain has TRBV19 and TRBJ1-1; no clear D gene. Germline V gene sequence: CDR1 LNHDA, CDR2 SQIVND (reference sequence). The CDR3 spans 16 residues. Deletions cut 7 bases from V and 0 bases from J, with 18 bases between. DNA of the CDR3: TGTGCCAGTACCATATCCCTGGGTGTCCTGAACACTGAAGCTTTCTTT. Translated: CASTISLGVLNTEAFF.

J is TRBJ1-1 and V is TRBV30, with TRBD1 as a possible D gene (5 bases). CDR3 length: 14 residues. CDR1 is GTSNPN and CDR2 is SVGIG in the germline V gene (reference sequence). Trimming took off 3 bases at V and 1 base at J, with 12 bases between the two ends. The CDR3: CAWRGYGQNTEAFF. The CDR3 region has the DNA TGTGCCTGGAGGGGCTACGGACAGAACACTGAAGCTTTCTTT.

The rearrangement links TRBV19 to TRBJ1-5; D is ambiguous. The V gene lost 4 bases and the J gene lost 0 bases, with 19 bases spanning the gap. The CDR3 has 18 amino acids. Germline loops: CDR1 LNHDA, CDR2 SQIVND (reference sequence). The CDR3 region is CASSNLFWDRGSNQPQHF. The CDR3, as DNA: TGTGCCAGTAGTAACCTCTTTTGGGATCGGGGTAGCAATCAGCCCCAGCATTTT.

The CDR3 loop reads CSGRQGVSNEQFF. In DNA form, the CDR3 reads TGCAGCGGCCGGCAGGGAGTCAGCAATGAGCAGTTCTTC. The chain has TRBV29-1 and TRBJ2-1; either TRBD1 or TRBD2 may supply D (5 bases each). V lost 7 bases to trimming and J lost 6 bases, with 16 bases between them. The germline V gene encodes CDR1 SQVTM and CDR2 ANQGSEA. The CDR3 extends over 13 amino acids.

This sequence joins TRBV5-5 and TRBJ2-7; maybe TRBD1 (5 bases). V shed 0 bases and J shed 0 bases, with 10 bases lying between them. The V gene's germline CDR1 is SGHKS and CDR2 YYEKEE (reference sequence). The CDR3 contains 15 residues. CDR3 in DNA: TGTGCCAGCAGCTTGGCACAGGTAAGCTCCTACGAGCAGTACTTC. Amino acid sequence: CASSLAQVSSYEQYF.

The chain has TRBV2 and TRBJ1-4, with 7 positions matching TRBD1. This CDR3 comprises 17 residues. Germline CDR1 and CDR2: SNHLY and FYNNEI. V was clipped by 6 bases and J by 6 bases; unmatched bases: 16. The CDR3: CASRGPRGEVLYEKLFF. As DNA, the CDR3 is TGTGCCAGCAGGGGACCCAGGGGGGAGGTTTTATATGAAAAACTGTTTTTT.

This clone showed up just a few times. The CDR3, as DNA: TGTGCCAGCTCTCCGCAACAGGGGTTTAATTCACCCCTCCACTTT. Its protein is CASSPQQGFNSPLHF. The chain couples TRBV18 to TRBJ1-6, with 7 positions matching TRBD1. Germline CDR1 reads KGHSH; CDR2 reads LQKENI. V lost 6 bases, J lost 6 bases, and 8 bases stayed unmatched. The CDR3 runs to 15 residues.

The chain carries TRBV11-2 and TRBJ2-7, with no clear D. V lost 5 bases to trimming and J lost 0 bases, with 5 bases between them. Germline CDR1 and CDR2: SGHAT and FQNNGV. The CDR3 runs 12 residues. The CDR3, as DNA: TGTGCCAGCAGCGCAAGCTCCTACGAGCAGTACTTC. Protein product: CASSASSYEQYF.

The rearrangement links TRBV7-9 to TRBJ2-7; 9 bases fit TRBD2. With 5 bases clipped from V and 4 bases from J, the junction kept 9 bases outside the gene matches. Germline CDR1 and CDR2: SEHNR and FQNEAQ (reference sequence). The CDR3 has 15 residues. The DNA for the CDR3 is TGTGCCAGCAGCCCCCCCAGCGGGAGGTGGTACGAGCAGTACTTC. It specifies CASSPPSGRWYEQYF.

The CDR3: CASGIVYRGEGQETQYF. The CDR3 DNA reads TGTGCCAGCGGAATCGTATACAGGGGAGAAGGCCAAGAGACCCAGTACTTC. The V and J genes are TRBV21-1 and TRBJ2-5; TRBD1, the table's D call, lacks a check against the DNA. TRBV21-1 is flagged as a pseudogene. The CDR3 has 17 amino acids.

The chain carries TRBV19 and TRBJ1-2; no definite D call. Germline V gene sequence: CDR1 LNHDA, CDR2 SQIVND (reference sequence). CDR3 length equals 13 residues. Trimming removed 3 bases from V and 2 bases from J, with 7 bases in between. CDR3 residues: CASSIRGNYGYTF. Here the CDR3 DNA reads TGTGCCAGTAGTATTCGAGGGAACTATGGCTACACCTTC.

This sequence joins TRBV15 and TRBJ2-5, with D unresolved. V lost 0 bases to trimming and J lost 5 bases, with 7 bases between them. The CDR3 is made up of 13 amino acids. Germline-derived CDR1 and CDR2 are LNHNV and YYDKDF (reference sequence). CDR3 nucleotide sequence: TGTGCCACCAGCAGAGATAATTTGGAGACCCAGTACTTC. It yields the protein CATSRDNLETQYF.

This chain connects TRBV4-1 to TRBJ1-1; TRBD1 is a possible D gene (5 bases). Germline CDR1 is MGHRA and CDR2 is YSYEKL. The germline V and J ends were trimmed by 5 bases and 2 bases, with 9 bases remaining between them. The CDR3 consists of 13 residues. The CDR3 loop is CASSRDLNTEAFF. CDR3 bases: TGCGCCAGCAGCAGGGACTTAAACACTGAAGCTTTCTTT.

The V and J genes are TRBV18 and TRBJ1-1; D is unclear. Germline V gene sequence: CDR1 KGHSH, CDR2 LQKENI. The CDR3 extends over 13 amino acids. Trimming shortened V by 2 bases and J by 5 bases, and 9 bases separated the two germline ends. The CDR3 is CASSPAKGTEAFF. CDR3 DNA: TGTGCCAGCTCACCAGCCAAAGGGACTGAAGCTTTCTTT.

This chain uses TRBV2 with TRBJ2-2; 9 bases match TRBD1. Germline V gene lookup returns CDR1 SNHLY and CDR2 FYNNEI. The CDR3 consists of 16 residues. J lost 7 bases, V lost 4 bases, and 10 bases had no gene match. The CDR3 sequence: CASSGYRTGADGELFF. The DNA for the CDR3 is TGTGCCAGCAGTGGATACCGGACAGGGGCGGACGGGGAGCTGTTTTTT.

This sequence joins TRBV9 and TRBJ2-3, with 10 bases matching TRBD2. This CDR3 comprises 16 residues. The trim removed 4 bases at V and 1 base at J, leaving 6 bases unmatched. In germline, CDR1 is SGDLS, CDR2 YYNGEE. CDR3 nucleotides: TGTGCCAGCAGCCTCCGAGCGGGAGGGGGCACAGATACGCAGTATTTT. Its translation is CASSLRAGGGTDTQYF.